The rows below give T cell receptor beta chains drawn from one sample of a study of a mutant IDH1 vaccine in newly diagnosed glioma. Using immunoSEQ multiplex PCR, the repertoire was profiled, and TCRdb retains in-frame clones only, with some absent. Seen here are more than 35,000 clones, 65% to 90% observed once, and the top ten hold more than 4.5%. Antigens for these TCRs are unknown. This specimen was PBMCs, taken from a glioma patient whose treatment included an IDH1 peptide vaccine. Receptors were obtained from a woman in her forties with glioma. Some clones in this sample may be carry-over from other donors' samples. CDR3s include the opening cysteine and the closing phenylalanine or tryptophan. D genes are given only for firm matches.

TRBV9	TRBJ1-1	.	CASSFSTAPQGSMNTEAFF	TGTGCCAGCAGCTTTTCCACGGCCCCGCAGGGATCCATGAACACTGAAGCTTTCTTT
TRBV6-5	TRBJ2-7	TRBD1	CASSYSRDSSYEQYF	TGTGCCAGCAGTTACAGCCGGGACAGCTCCTACGAGCAGTACTTC
TRBV27	TRBJ2-1	.	CASSFRGNNEQFF	TGTGCCAGCAGTTTCCGGGGCAACAATGAGCAGTTCTTC
TRBV5-1	TRBJ2-2	.	CASSTWTGELFF	TGCGCCAGCAGCACCTGGACCGGGGAGCTGTTTTTT
TRBV4-1	TRBJ2-2	.	CASSQRDGNTGELFF	TGCGCCAGCAGCCAAAGGGACGGGAACACCGGGGAGCTGTTTTTT
TRBV5-1	TRBJ1-1	TRBD1	CASSPTGTGTEAFF	TGCGCCAGCAGCCCGACAGGGACGGGCACTGAAGCTTTCTTT
TRBV9	TRBJ1-1	.	CASSTSRAGYTEAFF	TGTGCCAGCAGCACGAGCCGGGCAGGGTACACTGAAGCTTTCTTT
TRBV11-2	TRBJ1-4	.	CASSLRGVNEKLFF	TGTGCCAGCAGCTTGAGGGGAGTTAATGAAAAACTGTTTTTT
TRBV6-4	TRBJ1-6	.	CASSPGTGTSPLHF	TGTGCCAGCAGTCCCGGGACCGGGACGTCACCCCTCCACTTT
TRBV4-1	TRBJ2-7	TRBD1	CASSPHRGGSGEQYF	TGCGCCAGCAGCCCTCACAGGGGTGGATCGGGCGAGCAGTACTTC
TRBV9	TRBJ1-1	.	CASSVGRFDTEAFF	TGTGCCAGCAGCGTAGGTCGTTTCGACACTGAAGCTTTCTTT
TRBV10-3	TRBJ2-5	.	CAISVGGGETQYF	TGTGCCATCAGTGTAGGGGGAGGGGAGACCCAGTACTTC
TRBV13	TRBJ2-7	.	CASSLAQGRYEQYF	TGTGCCAGCAGCTTAGCCCAGGGGAGATACGAGCAGTACTTC
TRBV6-6	TRBJ2-3	.	CASSYLNTDTQYF	TGTGCCAGCAGTTACTTAAATACAGATACGCAGTATTTT
TRBV30	TRBJ2-7	.	CAWSGYEQYF	TGTGCCTGGAGCGGCTACGAGCAGTACTTC
TRBV7-9	TRBJ2-2	.	CASSLGGTGELFF	TGTGCCAGCAGCTTAGGCGGCACCGGGGAGCTGTTTTTT